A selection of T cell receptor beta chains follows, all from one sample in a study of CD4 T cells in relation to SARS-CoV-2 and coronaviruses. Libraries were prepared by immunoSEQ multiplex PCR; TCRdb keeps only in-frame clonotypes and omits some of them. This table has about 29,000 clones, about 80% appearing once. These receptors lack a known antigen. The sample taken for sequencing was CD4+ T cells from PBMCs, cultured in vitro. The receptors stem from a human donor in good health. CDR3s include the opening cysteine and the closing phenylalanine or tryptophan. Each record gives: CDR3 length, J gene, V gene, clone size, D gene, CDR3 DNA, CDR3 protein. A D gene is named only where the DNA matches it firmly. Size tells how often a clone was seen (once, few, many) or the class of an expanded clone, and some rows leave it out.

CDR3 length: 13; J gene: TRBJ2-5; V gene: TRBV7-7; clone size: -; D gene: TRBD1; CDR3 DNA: TGTGCCAGCAGCTTGGACAGGGGCACGGCCCAGTACTTC; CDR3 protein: CASSLDRGTAQYF
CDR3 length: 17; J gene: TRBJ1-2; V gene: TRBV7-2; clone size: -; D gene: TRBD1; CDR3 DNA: TGTGCCAGCAGCTTAGCTGGGGGGGGACAGTCTCGGTCTGGCTACACCTTC; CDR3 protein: CASSLAGGGQSRSGYTF
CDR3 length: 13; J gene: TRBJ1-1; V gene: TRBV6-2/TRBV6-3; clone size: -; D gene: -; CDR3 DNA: TGTGCCAGCAGTTACTTACCGAACACTGAAGCTTTCTTT; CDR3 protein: CASSYLPNTEAFF
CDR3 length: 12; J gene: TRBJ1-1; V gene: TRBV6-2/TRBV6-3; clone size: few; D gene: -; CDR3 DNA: TGTGCCAGCAGTTACGAGTACCATGGGGCTTTCTTT; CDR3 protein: CASSYEYHGAFF
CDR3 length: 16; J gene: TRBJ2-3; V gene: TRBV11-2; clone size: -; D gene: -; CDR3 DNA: TGTGCCAGCAGCTTAGGAGTGCAGCCTAGCACAGATACGCAGTATTTT; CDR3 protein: CASSLGVQPSTDTQYF
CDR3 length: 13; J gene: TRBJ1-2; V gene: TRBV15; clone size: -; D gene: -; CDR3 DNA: TGTGCCACCAGCATGTTGGGGGCCCGGGGCTACACCTTC; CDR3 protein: CATSMLGARGYTF
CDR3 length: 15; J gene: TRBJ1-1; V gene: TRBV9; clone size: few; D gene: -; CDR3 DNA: TGTGCCAGCAGCGTAGGGGGAATCGGGAACACTGAAGCTTTCTTT; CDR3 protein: CASSVGGIGNTEAFF
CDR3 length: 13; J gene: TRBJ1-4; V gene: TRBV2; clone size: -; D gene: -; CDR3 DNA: TGTGCCAGCAGGACCCTTAATTGGGAAAAACTGTTTTTT; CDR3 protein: CASRTLNWEKLFF
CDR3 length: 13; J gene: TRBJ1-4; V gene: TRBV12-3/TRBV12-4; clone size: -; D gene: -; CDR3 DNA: TGTGCCAGCAGCTTGGAAAGAGGTGAAAAACTGTTTTTT; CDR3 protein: CASSLERGEKLFF
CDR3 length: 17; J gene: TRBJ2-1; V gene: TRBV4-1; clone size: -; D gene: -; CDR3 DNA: TGCGCCAGCAGCCAAGAAGGGCGTCGGGGAGACTACAATGAGCAGTTCTTC; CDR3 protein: CASSQEGRRGDYNEQFF